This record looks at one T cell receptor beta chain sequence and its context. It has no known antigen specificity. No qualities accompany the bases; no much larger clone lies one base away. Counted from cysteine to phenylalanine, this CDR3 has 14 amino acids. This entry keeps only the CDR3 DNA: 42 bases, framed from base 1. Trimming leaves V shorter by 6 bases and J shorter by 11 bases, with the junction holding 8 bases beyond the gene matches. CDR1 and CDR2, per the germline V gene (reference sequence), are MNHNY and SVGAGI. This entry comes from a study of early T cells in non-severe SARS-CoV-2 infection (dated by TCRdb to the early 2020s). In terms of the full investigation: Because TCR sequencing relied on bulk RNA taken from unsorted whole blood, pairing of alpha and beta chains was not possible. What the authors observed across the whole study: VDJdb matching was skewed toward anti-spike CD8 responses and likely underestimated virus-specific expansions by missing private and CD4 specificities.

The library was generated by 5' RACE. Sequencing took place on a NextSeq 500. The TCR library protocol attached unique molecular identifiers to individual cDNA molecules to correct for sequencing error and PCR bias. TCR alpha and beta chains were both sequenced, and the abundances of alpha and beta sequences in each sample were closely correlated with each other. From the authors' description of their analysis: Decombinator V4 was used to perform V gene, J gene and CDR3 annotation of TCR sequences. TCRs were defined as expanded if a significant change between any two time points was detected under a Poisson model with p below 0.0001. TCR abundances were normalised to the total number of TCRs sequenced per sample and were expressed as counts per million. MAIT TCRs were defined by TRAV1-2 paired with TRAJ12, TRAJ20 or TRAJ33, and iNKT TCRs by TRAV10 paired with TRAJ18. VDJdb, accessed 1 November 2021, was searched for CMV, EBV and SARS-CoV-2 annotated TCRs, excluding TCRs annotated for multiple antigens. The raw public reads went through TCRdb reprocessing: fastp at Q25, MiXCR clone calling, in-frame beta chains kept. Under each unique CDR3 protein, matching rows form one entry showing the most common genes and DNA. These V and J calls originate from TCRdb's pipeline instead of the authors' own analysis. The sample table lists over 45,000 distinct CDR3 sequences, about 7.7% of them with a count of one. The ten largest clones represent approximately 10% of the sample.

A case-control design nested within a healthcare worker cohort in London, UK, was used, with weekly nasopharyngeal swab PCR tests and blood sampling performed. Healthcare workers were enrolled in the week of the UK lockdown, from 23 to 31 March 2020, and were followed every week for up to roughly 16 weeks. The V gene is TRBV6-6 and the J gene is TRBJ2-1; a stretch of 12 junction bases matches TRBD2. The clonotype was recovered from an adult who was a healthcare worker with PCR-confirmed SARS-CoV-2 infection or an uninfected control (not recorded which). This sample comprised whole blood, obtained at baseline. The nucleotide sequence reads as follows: TGTGCCAGCAGGACTAGCGGGGGACCCAAACAGCAGTTCTTC. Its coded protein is CASRTSGGPKQQFF.